This T cell receptor beta chain was identified in a study of neurological immune-mediated disorders. This clonotype has at least ten counts. Its antigen remains unidentified. Findings of the study overall: The expanded clones of different subjects shared no CDR3 amino acid sequences (suggesting private repertoires in all groups).

Synthesis of cDNA was carried out by template-switch 5'RACE. The reaction used 10-nucleotide random UMIs. TCRdb independently ran MiXCR on the 5' RACE reads; one entry per CDR3 protein. The sample holds about 41,000 distinct CDR3 sequences, 2% to 3% seen once. The starting material, 2 million PBMCs stored at -80 C, gave rise to the unsorted libraries. V gave up 4 bases and J gave up 0 bases; unmatched junction bases: 6. The CDR3 consists of 16 residues. Germline V gene sequence: CDR1 SGDLS, CDR2 YYNGEE. The genes are TRBV9 and TRBJ2-4; 8 bases map to TRBD1. The specimen sequenced was PBMCs. This clonotype was obtained from a young man with multiple sclerosis. The CDR3 sequence: CASSYGQGLAKNIQYF. The CDR3 DNA sequence: TGTGCCAGCAGCTATGGACAGGGACTAGCCAAAAACATTCAGTACTTC.